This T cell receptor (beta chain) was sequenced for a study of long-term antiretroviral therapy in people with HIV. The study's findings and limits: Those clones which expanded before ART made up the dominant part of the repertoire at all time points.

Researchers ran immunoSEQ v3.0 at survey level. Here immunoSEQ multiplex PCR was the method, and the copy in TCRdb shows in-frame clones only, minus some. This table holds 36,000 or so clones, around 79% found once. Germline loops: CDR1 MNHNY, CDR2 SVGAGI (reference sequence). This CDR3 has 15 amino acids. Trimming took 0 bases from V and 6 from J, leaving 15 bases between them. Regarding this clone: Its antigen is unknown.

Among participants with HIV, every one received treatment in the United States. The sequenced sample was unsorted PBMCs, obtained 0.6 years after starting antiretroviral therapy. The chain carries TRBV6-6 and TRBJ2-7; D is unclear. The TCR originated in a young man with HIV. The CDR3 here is CASSYSIDARSEQYF. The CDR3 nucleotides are TGTGCCAGCAGTTACTCGATTGATGCCAGGAGCGAGCAGTACTTC.